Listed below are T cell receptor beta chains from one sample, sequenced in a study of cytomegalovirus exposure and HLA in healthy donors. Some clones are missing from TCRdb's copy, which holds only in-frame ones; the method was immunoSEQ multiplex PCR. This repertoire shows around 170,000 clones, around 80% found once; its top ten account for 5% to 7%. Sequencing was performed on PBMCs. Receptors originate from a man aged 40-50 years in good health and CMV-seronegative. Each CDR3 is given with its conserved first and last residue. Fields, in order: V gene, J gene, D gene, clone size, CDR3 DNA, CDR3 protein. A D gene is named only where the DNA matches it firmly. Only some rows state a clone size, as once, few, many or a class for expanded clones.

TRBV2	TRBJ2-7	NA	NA	TGTGCCAGGGGGGACTCCTTCTACGAGCAGTACTTC	CARGDSFYEQYF
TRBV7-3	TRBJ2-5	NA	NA	TGTGCCAGCAGCTTATCAAGGGGCGAGACCCAGTACTTC	CASSLSRGETQYF
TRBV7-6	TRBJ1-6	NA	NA	TGTGCCAGCAGCCCCGACGGGAATTCACCCCTCCACTTT	CASSPDGNSPLHF
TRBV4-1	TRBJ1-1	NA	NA	TGCGCCAGCAGCCAAGATTTGGGGGCAGCCAACCCCGAGAACACTGAAGCTTTCTTT	CASSQDLGAANPENTEAFF
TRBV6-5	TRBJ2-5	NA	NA	TGTGCCAGCAGTTACTTAGGAGGGGGCCGAGAGACCCAGTACTTC	CASSYLGGGRETQYF
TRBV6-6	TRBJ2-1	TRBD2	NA	TGTGCCAGTTTGGGGGGGAATTCATACAATGAGCAGTTCTTC	CASLGGNSYNEQFF
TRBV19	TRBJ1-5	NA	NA	TGTGCCAGTAGTCTAGGGAGCATCTATAGCAATCAGCCCCAGCATTTT	CASSLGSIYSNQPQHF
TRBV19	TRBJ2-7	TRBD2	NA	TGTGCCAGTAGTTTGACTAGCGGGAGGGCGTACGAGCAGTACTTC	CASSLTSGRAYEQYF
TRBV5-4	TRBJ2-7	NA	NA	TGTGCCAGCAGCTTGAAGAGCTCCTACGAGCAGTACTTC	CASSLKSSYEQYF
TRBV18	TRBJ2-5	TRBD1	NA	TGTGCCAGCTCACGGTCGCCAGGGGGCGCGGGCGAGACCCAGTACTTC	CASSRSPGGAGETQYF
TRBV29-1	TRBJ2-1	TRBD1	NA	TGCAGCACATTTGGACAGGGCTCCTACAATGAGCAGTTCTTC	CSTFGQGSYNEQFF
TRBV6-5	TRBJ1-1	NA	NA	TGTGCCAGCAGCCCGGGACTGCGCAACGAAGCTTTCTTT	CASSPGLRNEAFF
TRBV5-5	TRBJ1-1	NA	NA	TGTGCCAGCAGCTTGGAGTGGGGGGGGCGGACTGAAGCTTTCTTT	CASSLEWGGRTEAFF
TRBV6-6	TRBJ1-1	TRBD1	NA	TGTGCCAGCAGTCCCTTCCGACAGGGGAACACTGAAGCTTTCTTT	CASSPFRQGNTEAFF
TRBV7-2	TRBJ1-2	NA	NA	TGTGCCAGCAGCGCAAACAGGGAGGGCTACACCTTC	CASSANREGYTF
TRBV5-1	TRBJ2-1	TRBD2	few	TGCGCCAGCAGCCGAGGGGTGCGGGGGGGCCTGAATGAGCAGTTCTTC	CASSRGVRGGLNEQFF
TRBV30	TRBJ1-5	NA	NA	TGTGCCTGGAGTGACAGGGATCAGCCCCAGCATTTT	CAWSDRDQPQHF
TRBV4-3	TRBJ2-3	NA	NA	TGCGCCAGCAGCCAAGATACAGAGCCTAGCACAGATACGCAGTATTTT	CASSQDTEPSTDTQYF
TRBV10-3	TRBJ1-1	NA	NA	TGTGCCATCAGTGCAGGGGTCCTAATGAACACTGAAGCTTTCTTT	CAISAGVLMNTEAFF
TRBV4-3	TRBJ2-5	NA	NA	TGCGCCAGCAGCCAAGGTGAGAAAGAGACCCAGTACTTC	CASSQGEKETQYF
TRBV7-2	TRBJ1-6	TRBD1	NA	TGTGCCAGCAGAGGACAGGCGGACTCCTATAATTCACCCCTCCACTTT	CASRGQADSYNSPLHF
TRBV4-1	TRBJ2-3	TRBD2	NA	TGCGCCAGCAGCCAAGGGACGGGGGGGCCCACAGATACGCAGTATTTT	CASSQGTGGPTDTQYF
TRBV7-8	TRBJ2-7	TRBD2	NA	TGTGCCAGCAGCTGGCGGGGGGGGACAGAGTACGAGCAGTACTTC	CASSWRGGTEYEQYF
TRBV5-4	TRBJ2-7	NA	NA	TGTGCCAGCAGCGATACGACGACAGGGCAGTACTTC	CASSDTTTGQYF
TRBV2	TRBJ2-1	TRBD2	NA	TGTGCCAGCAGGGTAACGGGGGGTTTTGGCAATGAGCAGTTCTTC	CASRVTGGFGNEQFF
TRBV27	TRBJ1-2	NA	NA	TGTGCCAGCAGTCCAACCCAGGGTTCCTATGGCTACACCTTC	CASSPTQGSYGYTF
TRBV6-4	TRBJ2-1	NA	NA	TGTGCCAGCAGTGACGGTACTGGACAGAGAGAGCAGTTCTTC	CASSDGTGQREQFF
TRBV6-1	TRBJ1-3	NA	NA	TGTGCCAGCAGTGAAGCGCTATTGATCTCTGGAAACACCATATATTTT	CASSEALLISGNTIYF
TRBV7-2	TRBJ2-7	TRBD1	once	TGTGCCAGCAGCTTAAGGGACAGCTCCTACGAGCAGTACTTC	CASSLRDSSYEQYF
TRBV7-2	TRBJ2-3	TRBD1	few	TGTGCCAGCAGCTTAACCCTGACAGGGGGCTATACCACAGATACGCAGTATTTT	CASSLTLTGGYTTDTQYF
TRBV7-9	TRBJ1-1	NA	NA	TGTTCCAGCAGCTCTGGACTAGGCACTGAAGCTTTCTTT	CSSSSGLGTEAFF
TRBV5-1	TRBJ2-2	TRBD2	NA	TGCGCCAGCAGCTTGGGGCCAGCGGGAGGGGGAAACACCGGGGAGCTGTTTTTT	CASSLGPAGGGNTGELFF
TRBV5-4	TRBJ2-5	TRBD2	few	TGTGCCAGCAGCTTGGGTGGGAGGGCCGGGGAGACCCAGTACTTC	CASSLGGRAGETQYF
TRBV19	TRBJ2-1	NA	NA	TGTGCCAGTACCAGAAGGGGTGAGCAGTTCTTC	CASTRRGEQFF
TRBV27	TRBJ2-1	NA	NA	TGTGCCAGCAACGGACTACATTACAATGAGCAGTTCTTC	CASNGLHYNEQFF
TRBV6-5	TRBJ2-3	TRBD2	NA	TGTGCCAGCAGTTCAGGACTAGCGGGAGATACGCAGTATTTT	CASSSGLAGDTQYF
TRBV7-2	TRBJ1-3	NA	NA	TGTGCCAGCAGCTCATTACCTACAGGGATGGGAAACACCATATATTTT	CASSSLPTGMGNTIYF
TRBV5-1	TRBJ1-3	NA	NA	TGCGCCAGCAGGCGGGACGGTGTTTCCTCTGGAAACACCATATATTTT	CASRRDGVSSGNTIYF
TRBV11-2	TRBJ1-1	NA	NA	TGTGCCAGCAGCGTCAGGGAAGCTTACACTGAAGCTTTCTTT	CASSVREAYTEAFF
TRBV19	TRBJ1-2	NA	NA	TGTGCCAGTACCTCACTAGGAGGCTATGGCTACACCTTC	CASTSLGGYGYTF
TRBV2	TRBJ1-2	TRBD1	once	TGTGCCAGCAGTGAGGTGCAGGGGGTGAGTGGCTACACCTTC	CASSEVQGVSGYTF
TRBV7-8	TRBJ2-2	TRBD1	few	TGTGCCAGCAGCTTAGGGACAGGGCTCTATGGGGAGCTGTTTTTT	CASSLGTGLYGELFF
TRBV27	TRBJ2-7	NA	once	TGTGCCAGCAGTTTATCTCGGGGTACGGGCTCCTACGAGCAGTACTTC	CASSLSRGTGSYEQYF
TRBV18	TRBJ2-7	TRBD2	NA	TGTGCCAGCTCACCACCTGGGACTAGCTATGGCGAGCAGTACTTC	CASSPPGTSYGEQYF
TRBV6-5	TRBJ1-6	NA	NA	TGTGCCAGCAGTTACTCGCAGGGCTGGATTTCACCCCTCCACTTT	CASSYSQGWISPLHF
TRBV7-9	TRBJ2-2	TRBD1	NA	TGTGCCAGCAGCTACCCGGAACAGGGGGTTACCGGGGAGCTGTTTTTT	CASSYPEQGVTGELFF
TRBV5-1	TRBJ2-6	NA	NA	TGCGCCAGCAGCTCGGGTATGTACGGGGCCAACGTCCTGACTTTC	CASSSGMYGANVLTF
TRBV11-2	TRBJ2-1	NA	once	TGTGCCAGCAGCGCGGAGGGATATGAGCAGTTCTTC	CASSAEGYEQFF
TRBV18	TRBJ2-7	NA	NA	TGTGCCAGCTCACCCCCGGGGCGGGGAATCTCCTACGAGCAGTACTTC	CASSPPGRGISYEQYF
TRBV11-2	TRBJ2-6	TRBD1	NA	TGTGCCAGCAGCACCGGACAGGTGAGGGCCAACGTCCTGACTTTC	CASSTGQVRANVLTF
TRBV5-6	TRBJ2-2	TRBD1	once	TGTGCCAGCAGCTGGGGGACAGGGGAAACCGGGGAGCTGTTTTTT	CASSWGTGETGELFF
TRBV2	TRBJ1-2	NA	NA	TGTGCCAGCCGGGAGGACTATGGCTACACCTTC	CASREDYGYTF
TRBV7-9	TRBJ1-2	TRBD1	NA	TGTGCCAGCAGTCCCGGGACAGGGAATGATGGCTACACCTTC	CASSPGTGNDGYTF
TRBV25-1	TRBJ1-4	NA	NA	TGTGCCAGCAGTGGGCCAGGAATGGGCGAAAAACTGTTTTTT	CASSGPGMGEKLFF
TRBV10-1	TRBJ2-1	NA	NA	TGCGCCAGCAGTGGTCCGACCATCGGGGGCAATGAGCAGTTCTTC	CASSGPTIGGNEQFF
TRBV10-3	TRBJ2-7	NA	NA	TGTGCCATCAGTAGACTGAGCTCCCTCGAGCAGTACTTC	CAISRLSSLEQYF
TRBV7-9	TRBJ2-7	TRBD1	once	TGTGCCAGCAGCGCCGGACAGGGGCCTTACGAGCAGTACTTC	CASSAGQGPYEQYF
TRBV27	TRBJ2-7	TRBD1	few	TGTGCCAGCAGTTCTCCCGGGACAGGGTTCTACGAGCAGTACTTC	CASSSPGTGFYEQYF
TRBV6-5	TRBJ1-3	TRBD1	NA	TGTGCCAGCAGGTACGGGGGGACAGGCGGAAACACCATATATTTT	CASRYGGTGGNTIYF